This T cell receptor beta chain was captured in a study of T-cell memory formation after mild COVID-19. Overall study findings and caveats: Memory cells collected pre-infection included some clones that later responded, suggesting cross-reactive memory joined.

Germline V gives CDR1 MDHEN, CDR2 SYDVKM. This CDR3 is 16 amino acids long. Trimming pared 6 bases from V and 0 bases from J, leaving 14 bases between. This clonotype turned up a few times. Its antigen is unidentified. TCRdb re-called the 5' RACE reads through MiXCR, storing one row per CDR3 protein. The repertoire consists of around 200,000 distinct CDR3 sequences, with around 18% occurring once and the leading ten covering 3.9%. V usage is TRBV28 and J usage is TRBJ1-4, with D possibly being TRBD1 (5 bases). The clonotype was recovered from a man aged 18 to 35 who had mild COVID-19 (a few samples of this study predate the infection). Cell type and time point are not known. Sequencing used PBMCs or a T cell subset sorted from them (not recorded which). The CDR3 protein is CASSDPRGATNEKLFF. CDR3 nucleotide sequence: TGTGCCAGCAGCGATCCCCGGGGGGCAACTAATGAAAAACTGTTTTTT.